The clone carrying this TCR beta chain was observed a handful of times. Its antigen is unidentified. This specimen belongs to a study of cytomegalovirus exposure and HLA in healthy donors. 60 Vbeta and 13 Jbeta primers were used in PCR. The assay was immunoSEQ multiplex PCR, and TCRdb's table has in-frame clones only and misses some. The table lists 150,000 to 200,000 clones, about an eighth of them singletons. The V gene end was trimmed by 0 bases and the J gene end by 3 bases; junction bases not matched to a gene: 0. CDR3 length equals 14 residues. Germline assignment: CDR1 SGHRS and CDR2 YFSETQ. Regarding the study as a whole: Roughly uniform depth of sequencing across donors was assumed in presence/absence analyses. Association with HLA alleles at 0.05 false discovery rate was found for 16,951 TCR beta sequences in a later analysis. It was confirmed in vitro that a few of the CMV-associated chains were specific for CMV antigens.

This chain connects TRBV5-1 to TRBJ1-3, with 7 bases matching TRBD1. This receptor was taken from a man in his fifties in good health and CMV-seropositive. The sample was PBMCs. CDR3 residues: CASSLGDSGNTIYF. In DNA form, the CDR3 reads TGCGCCAGCAGCTTGGGGGACAGTGGAAACACCATATATTTT.